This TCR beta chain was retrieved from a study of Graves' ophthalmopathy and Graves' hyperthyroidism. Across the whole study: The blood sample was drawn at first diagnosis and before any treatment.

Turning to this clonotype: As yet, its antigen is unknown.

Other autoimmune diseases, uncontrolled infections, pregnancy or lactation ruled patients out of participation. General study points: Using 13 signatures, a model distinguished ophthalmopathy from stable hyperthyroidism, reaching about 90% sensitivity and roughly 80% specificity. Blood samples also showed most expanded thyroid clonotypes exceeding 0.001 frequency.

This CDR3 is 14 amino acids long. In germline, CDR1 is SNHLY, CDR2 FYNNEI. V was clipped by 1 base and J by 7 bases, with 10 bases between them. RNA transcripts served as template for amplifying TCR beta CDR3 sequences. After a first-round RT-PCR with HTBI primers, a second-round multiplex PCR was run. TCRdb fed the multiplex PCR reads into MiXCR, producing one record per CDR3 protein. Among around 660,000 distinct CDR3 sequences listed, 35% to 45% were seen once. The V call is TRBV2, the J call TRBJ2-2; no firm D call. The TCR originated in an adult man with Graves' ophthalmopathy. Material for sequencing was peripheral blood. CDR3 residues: CASSEVGDGGELFF. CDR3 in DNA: TGTGCCAGCAGTGAAGTCGGTGACGGCGGGGAGCTGTTTTTT.